The 23 T cell receptor beta chains listed next were all sequenced from one sample in a study of blood T cells in healthy people across ages. The use of a sample-barcoded 5' primer and a J-beta primer mix characterized a second PCR of roughly 6 to 12 cycles. TCRdb re-derived calls from the 5' RACE reads in MiXCR, one entry per CDR3 protein. This table has around 1,000,000 distinct CDR3 sequences, about two fifths appearing once. The material sequenced was blood. These TCRs come from a man aged 18-30 years in good health.

This clonotype was seen a handful of times. This sequence joins TRBV5-1 and TRBJ2-3, with D maybe TRBD2 (6 bases). The CDR3 totals 13 residues. The ends were cut back, 2 bases at V and 4 bases at J, with 8 bases in the middle. Germline CDR1 SGHRS, CDR2 YFSETQ. For the CDR3, the DNA is TGCGCCAGCAGCTTCCGGGAGCCAGATACGCAGTATTTT. Amino acids: CASSFREPDTQYF.

The V and J genes are TRBV12-3 or TRBV12-4 and TRBJ1-3; D not resolved. Trimming took off 5 bases at V and 3 bases at J, with 8 bases between the two ends. The CDR3 runs 13 residues. The CDR3 DNA reads TGTGCCAGCAGTCAGCTACTTGGAAACACCATATATTTT. Translated, it gives CASSQLLGNTIYF.

J is TRBJ1-5 and V is TRBV6-4; TRBD1 is a possible D gene (5 bases). Germline values: CDR1 MRHNA, CDR2 SNTAGT. The CDR3 runs 15 residues. Deletions cut 0 bases from V and 3 bases from J, with 9 bases between. In nucleotides, the CDR3 is TGTGCCAGCAGTGACTCTGGACAATTCAATCAGCCCCAGCATTTT. This sequence encodes CASSDSGQFNQPQHF.

This clonotype turned up a few times. Germline and junction disagree at one end, which may indicate a read error. The chain couples TRBV9 to TRBJ2-3, with TRBD2 as a possible D gene (5 bases). This CDR3 is 15 amino acids long. Germline lookup yields CDR1 SGDLS and CDR2 YYNGEE. CDR3 sequence reads: CAGSVDGVGTDTQYF. In DNA, the CDR3 is TGTGCCGGCAGCGTAGACGGGGTGGGGACAGATACGCAGTATTTT.

Turning to this clonotype: Compared with germline, one end of the junction differs, possibly owing to a read error. The chain couples TRBV5-1 to TRBJ2-5; weak D call: TRBD1 (5 bases). Germline CDR1 is SGHRS and CDR2 is YFSETQ. The CDR3 consists of 15 residues. CDR3 in amino acids: CVSSLDPGYQETQYF. The CDR3, as DNA: TGCGTCAGCAGCTTGGACCCAGGGTACCAAGAGACCCAGTACTTC.

On this clonotype: One end of the junction fails to match germline, which may point to a read error. The chain has TRBV3-1 and TRBJ1-1; TRBD1 is a possible D gene (6 bases). The V gene's germline CDR1 is LGHDT and CDR2 YNNKEL (reference sequence). The CDR3 consists of 15 residues. CDR3 loop: CAGSPPPGARTEAFF. Written as DNA, the CDR3 is TGTGCCGGCAGCCCACCCCCGGGGGCGCGGACTGAAGCTTTCTTT.

In this sample, this clonotype turned up a few times. J is TRBJ1-4 and V is TRBV7-2, with 9 bases lining up with TRBD1. J was trimmed by 6 bases and V by 5 bases; bases with no gene match: 7. There are 15 residues in the CDR3. The V gene's germline CDR1 is SGHTA and CDR2 FQGNSA. The CDR3 sequence: CASSPQQGAYEKLFF. In nucleotides, the CDR3 is TGTGCCAGCAGCCCCCAACAGGGGGCCTATGAAAAACTGTTTTTT.

The CDR3 nucleotides read TGTGCCAGCAGTAACGAGCGGCCAGGTGTGGATTCACCCCTCCACTTT. Its protein is CASSNERPGVDSPLHF. The rearrangement uses TRBV12-3 or TRBV12-4 and TRBJ1-6, with D uncertain. V was shortened by 5 bases and J by 8 bases, with 19 bases between the two germline ends. This CDR3 spans 16 amino acids.

The chain carries TRBV27 and TRBJ2-5, with 8 bases matching TRBD1. The CDR3 is 16 amino acids. V gave up 6 bases and J gave up 4 bases; unmatched junction bases: 13. Germline V gene lookup returns CDR1 MNHEY and CDR2 SMNVEV (reference sequence). The CDR3 protein is CASSRTGSHEGETQYF. The CDR3 DNA reads TGTGCCAGCAGCCGGACAGGGAGCCATGAAGGAGAGACCCAGTACTTC.

The V and J genes are TRBV29-1 and TRBJ2-1, with a possible D match to TRBD2 (6 bases). CDR1 SQVTM and CDR2 ANQGSEA come from the germline V gene. The CDR3 has 15 amino acids. V lost 1 base and J 6 bases, leaving 16 bases between the germline ends. This chain's CDR3 is CSVEGERGVGNEQFF. CDR3 bases: TGCAGCGTTGAAGGAGAGCGCGGGGTGGGCAATGAGCAGTTCTTC.

As DNA, the CDR3 is TGTGCCAGCAGCCAAAGGGTACCGGGGTTTAGTGAGCAGTTCTTC. Its protein product is CASSQRVPGFSEQFF. V gene TRBV21-1 combines with J gene TRBJ2-1; TRBD1, as called in the table, went unchecked against the DNA. TRBV21-1 is a documented pseudogene. The CDR3 has 15 residues.

This clonotype has only a few counts. The V call is TRBV20-1, the J call TRBJ2-7; D call uncertain. Germline-derived CDR1 and CDR2 are DFQATT and SNEGSKA (reference sequence). Trimming took 4 bases from V and 2 from J, leaving 9 bases between them. The CDR3 is 12 residues long. In DNA form, the CDR3 reads TGCAGTGCTAAGTGGGTAACCTACGAGCAGTACTTC. Its protein product is CSAKWVTYEQYF.

The CDR3, as DNA: TGTGCCAGCAGCCAGGGGGACTTTCAGGGCTACACCTTC. It is translated as CASSQGDFQGYTF. This sequence joins TRBV4-2 and TRBJ1-2; D perhaps matches TRBD1 (5 bases). V lost 3 bases to trimming and J lost 8 bases, with 13 bases between them. Germline V gives CDR1 LGHNA, CDR2 YNFKEQ. The CDR3 contains 13 residues.

This clonotype appeared a few times. The rearrangement links TRBV4-3 to TRBJ2-5, with TRBD1 matching 7 bases. The germline CDR1 and CDR2 sequences are LGHNA and YSLEER. The length of the CDR3 is 15 residues. V was pared by 2 bases and J by 1 base, with 4 bases of the junction left unmatched. CDR3 amino acids: CASSQIDRAQETQYF. The DNA of the CDR3 is TGCGCCAGCAGCCAAATCGACAGGGCCCAAGAGACCCAGTACTTC.

The gene calls are TRBV6-2 or TRBV6-3 and TRBJ2-7; either TRBD1 or TRBD2 may fit D (5 bases each). The CDR3 covers 15 residues. Deletions cut 6 bases from V and 7 bases from J, with 22 bases between. Germline V lookup: CDR1 MNHEY, CDR2 SVGEGT. The CDR3 region has the DNA TGTGCCAGCAGCCACGGGGCAATCTCCTACAATGAGCAGTACTTC. Translation gives CASSHGAISYNEQYF.

The rearrangement links TRBV29-1 to TRBJ2-7, with D perhaps TRBD1 or TRBD2 (7 bases each). V was shortened by 6 bases and J by 3 bases, with 18 bases between the two germline ends. Germline loops: CDR1 SQVTM, CDR2 ANQGSEA. There are 14 residues in the CDR3. This CDR3 reads CSVAPTGTIYEQYF. CDR3 nucleotide sequence: TGCAGCGTCGCCCCGACAGGGACTATCTACGAGCAGTACTTC.

The gene calls are TRBV12-3 or TRBV12-4 and TRBJ1-5; D might be TRBD1 (5 bases). The germline V and J ends were trimmed by 1 base and 9 bases, with 10 bases remaining between them. This CDR3 comprises 13 residues. CDR3 DNA sequence: TGTGCCAGCAGTTTAGGGGCAGGGCCGCCCCAGCATTTT. It codes for CASSLGAGPPQHF.

This clonotype was detected only a few times. This chain uses TRBV20-1 with TRBJ2-2, with 7 bases matching TRBD2. Trimming at V came to 3 bases and at J to 6 bases, leaving 4 bases not matched to a gene. CDR1 and CDR2 (germline): DFQATT, SNEGSKA (reference sequence). This CDR3 is 13 amino acids long. The CDR3 reads CSASATSAGELFF. The CDR3 nucleotides are TGCAGTGCTAGCGCAACTAGCGCCGGGGAGCTGTTTTTT.

J is TRBJ1-4 and V is TRBV4-3, with 9 bases aligning to TRBD1. Germline V gene data show CDR1 as LGHNA and CDR2 as YSLEER. V was clipped by 4 bases and J by 3 bases; unmatched bases: 3. This CDR3 comprises 15 residues. The CDR3 loop reads CASSPHRGPNEKLFF. The CDR3 DNA reads as TGCGCCAGCAGCCCCCACAGGGGGCCTAATGAAAAACTGTTTTTT.

This chain uses TRBV20-1 with TRBJ2-5; 8 bases agree with TRBD2. This CDR3 is built from 13 residues. V lost 2 bases and J lost 2; bases outside the gene matches: 1. Germline CDR1 and CDR2: DFQATT and SNEGSKA (reference sequence). This chain's CDR3 is CSARSSGQETQYF. CDR3 sequence (DNA): TGCAGTGCTAGATCTAGCGGGCAAGAGACCCAGTACTTC.

Many counts were recorded for this clonotype. V gene TRBV5-1 combines with J gene TRBJ1-2, with D perhaps TRBD1 (5 bases). Trimming left V 4 bases short and J 0 bases short, with 13 bases between. This CDR3 spans 15 amino acids. Looked up from germline, CDR1 is SGHRS and CDR2 is YFSETQ. DNA for the CDR3: TGCGCCAGCAGCGTAGGACCGGACACTAACTATGGCTACACCTTC. Residues: CASSVGPDTNYGYTF.

The V gene is TRBV12-3 or TRBV12-4, the J gene TRBJ1-2; D ambiguous. V lost 5 bases and J 7 bases, leaving 11 bases between the germline ends. The CDR3 runs to 12 residues. CDR3: CASSPSVCGYTF. The CDR3 DNA is TGTGCCAGCAGTCCCTCGGTTTGTGGCTACACCTTC.

The rearrangement uses TRBV20-1 and TRBJ1-4; tentatively, D is TRBD1 (5 bases). Looked up from germline, CDR1 is DFQATT and CDR2 is SNEGSKA (reference sequence). The V gene lost 6 bases and the J gene lost 0 bases, with 17 bases spanning the gap. The CDR3 is 16 amino acids. CDR3 protein: CSAPSRGKATNEKLFF. CDR3 bases: TGCAGTGCCCCAAGCCGGGGCAAAGCAACTAATGAAAAACTGTTTTTT.